The 10 T cell receptor beta chains below all came from one sample that was sequenced in a study of blood T cell repertoires in COVID-19. The data were produced by immunoSEQ multiplex PCR, yet TCRdb's version contains in-frame clones alone and is incomplete. This sample has roughly 250,000 clones, with 83% found just once. Sample: peripheral blood. The receptors were gathered from a woman aged 45-65 years with acute or convalescent COVID-19.

V gene TRBV6-2 or TRBV6-3 combines with J gene TRBJ1-1; TRBD1 aligns across 8 bases. The germline CDR1 and CDR2 sequences are MNHEY and SVGEGT. The CDR3 has 15 amino acids. Trimming removed 1 base from V and 3 bases from J; junction bases left unmatched: 4. The chain's CDR3 is CASSYLRDRYTEAFF. CDR3 coding DNA: TGTGCCAGCAGTTACTTGCGGGACAGGTACACTGAAGCTTTCTTT.

This sequence joins TRBV27 and TRBJ1-5; no firm D call. The V end lost 2 bases, the J end lost 5 bases, and 13 bases lay between the germline ends. CDR3 size: 15 residues. Germline V gene lookup returns CDR1 MNHEY and CDR2 SMNVEV (reference sequence). CDR3 DNA sequence: TGTGCCAGCAGTTTAGAGCGGGGAGGTGATCAGCCCCAGCATTTT. Its protein is CASSLERGGDQPQHF.

Written as DNA, the CDR3 is TGCGCCAGCAGCCCACATGACACCGTCTACAATGAGCAGTTCTTC. Translating it yields CASSPHDTVYNEQFF. The V gene is TRBV5-1, the J gene TRBJ2-1; D is unresolved. The CDR3 sequence is 15 residues long. Trimming shortened V by 4 bases and J by 3 bases, and 14 bases separated the two germline ends. Per germline, CDR1 SGHRS and CDR2 YFSETQ.

The chain employs TRBV7-5 and TRBJ1-6; TRBD1, the D gene given by the table, was not confirmed from the DNA. TRBV7-5 is annotated as a pseudogene. This CDR3 is 17 amino acids long. The CDR3 DNA follows: TGTGCCAGAAGCCAGAGAAGGGGGCGGACAGATAATTCACCCCTCCACTTT. It is translated as CARSQRRGRTDNSPLHF.

The chain recombines TRBV6-5 with TRBJ1-2; D possibly corresponds to TRBD1 (5 bases). CDR3 length: 12 amino acids. Per the germline V gene, CDR1 is MNHEY and CDR2 is SVGAGI. The V end lost 8 bases, the J end lost 3 bases, and 10 bases lay between the germline ends. This CDR3 is CASFQGDYGYTF. CDR3 DNA sequence: TGTGCCAGCTTTCAGGGCGACTATGGCTACACCTTC.

The V and J genes are TRBV4-2 and TRBJ1-3, with D tentatively TRBD1 (6 bases). The CDR3 covers 16 residues. Germline V lookup: CDR1 LGHNA, CDR2 YNFKEQ. V was pared by 2 bases and J by 2 bases, with 13 bases between. The CDR3, as DNA: TGTGCCAGCAGCCAACATTTCCAGGGGACTGGAAACACCATATATTTT. This translates into CASSQHFQGTGNTIYF.

The rearrangement uses TRBV14 and TRBJ2-1, with 12 bases identical to TRBD2. The CDR3 has 16 amino acids. Germline V gene lookup returns CDR1 SGHDN and CDR2 FVKESK. After removal of 4 bases from V and 0 bases from J, the junction contained 1 base not matched to a gene. CDR3 residues: CASSRTSGISYNEQFF. In DNA form, the CDR3 reads TGTGCCAGCAGCCGGACTAGCGGGATCTCCTACAATGAGCAGTTCTTC.

The V call is TRBV6-5, the J call TRBJ1-5; weak D call: TRBD1 (5 bases). V was shortened by 6 bases and J by 5 bases, with 17 bases between the two germline ends. From germline, CDR1 is MNHEY and CDR2 SVGAGI. CDR3 length: 15 amino acids. CDR3 sequence (DNA): TGTGCCAGCAGGGCTCCGGGGTCGGGGGATCAGCCCCAGCATTTT. This codes for CASRAPGSGDQPQHF.

V usage is TRBV6-5 and J usage is TRBJ2-7; a possible D gene is TRBD2 (5 bases). Per germline, CDR1 MNHEY and CDR2 SVGAGI. This CDR3 has 14 amino acids. V gave up 6 bases and J gave up 5 bases, with 17 bases separating them. CDR3 in DNA: TGTGCCAGCAGCGCTGTAGGTCTAGCCCACGAGCAGTACTTC. It encodes CASSAVGLAHEQYF.

This clone turned up a few times. This sequence joins TRBV19 and TRBJ1-2; D perhaps matches TRBD1 (6 bases). The CDR3 consists of 13 residues. Germline values: CDR1 LNHDA, CDR2 SQIVND (reference sequence). With 6 bases removed from V and 7 bases from J, the gap between germline ends came to 15 bases. As DNA, the CDR3 is TGTGCCAGTAGACCGGGACACCAGCGTGGCTACACCTTC. Its translation: CASRPGHQRGYTF. Full variable domain (remainder filled in from reference TRBV19 and TRBJ1-2): DGGITQSPKYLFRKEGQNVTLSCEQNLNHDAMYWYRQDPGQGLRLIYYSQIVNDFQKGDIAEGYSVSREKKESFPLTVTSAQKNPTAFYLCASRPGHQRGYTFGSGTRLTVV.